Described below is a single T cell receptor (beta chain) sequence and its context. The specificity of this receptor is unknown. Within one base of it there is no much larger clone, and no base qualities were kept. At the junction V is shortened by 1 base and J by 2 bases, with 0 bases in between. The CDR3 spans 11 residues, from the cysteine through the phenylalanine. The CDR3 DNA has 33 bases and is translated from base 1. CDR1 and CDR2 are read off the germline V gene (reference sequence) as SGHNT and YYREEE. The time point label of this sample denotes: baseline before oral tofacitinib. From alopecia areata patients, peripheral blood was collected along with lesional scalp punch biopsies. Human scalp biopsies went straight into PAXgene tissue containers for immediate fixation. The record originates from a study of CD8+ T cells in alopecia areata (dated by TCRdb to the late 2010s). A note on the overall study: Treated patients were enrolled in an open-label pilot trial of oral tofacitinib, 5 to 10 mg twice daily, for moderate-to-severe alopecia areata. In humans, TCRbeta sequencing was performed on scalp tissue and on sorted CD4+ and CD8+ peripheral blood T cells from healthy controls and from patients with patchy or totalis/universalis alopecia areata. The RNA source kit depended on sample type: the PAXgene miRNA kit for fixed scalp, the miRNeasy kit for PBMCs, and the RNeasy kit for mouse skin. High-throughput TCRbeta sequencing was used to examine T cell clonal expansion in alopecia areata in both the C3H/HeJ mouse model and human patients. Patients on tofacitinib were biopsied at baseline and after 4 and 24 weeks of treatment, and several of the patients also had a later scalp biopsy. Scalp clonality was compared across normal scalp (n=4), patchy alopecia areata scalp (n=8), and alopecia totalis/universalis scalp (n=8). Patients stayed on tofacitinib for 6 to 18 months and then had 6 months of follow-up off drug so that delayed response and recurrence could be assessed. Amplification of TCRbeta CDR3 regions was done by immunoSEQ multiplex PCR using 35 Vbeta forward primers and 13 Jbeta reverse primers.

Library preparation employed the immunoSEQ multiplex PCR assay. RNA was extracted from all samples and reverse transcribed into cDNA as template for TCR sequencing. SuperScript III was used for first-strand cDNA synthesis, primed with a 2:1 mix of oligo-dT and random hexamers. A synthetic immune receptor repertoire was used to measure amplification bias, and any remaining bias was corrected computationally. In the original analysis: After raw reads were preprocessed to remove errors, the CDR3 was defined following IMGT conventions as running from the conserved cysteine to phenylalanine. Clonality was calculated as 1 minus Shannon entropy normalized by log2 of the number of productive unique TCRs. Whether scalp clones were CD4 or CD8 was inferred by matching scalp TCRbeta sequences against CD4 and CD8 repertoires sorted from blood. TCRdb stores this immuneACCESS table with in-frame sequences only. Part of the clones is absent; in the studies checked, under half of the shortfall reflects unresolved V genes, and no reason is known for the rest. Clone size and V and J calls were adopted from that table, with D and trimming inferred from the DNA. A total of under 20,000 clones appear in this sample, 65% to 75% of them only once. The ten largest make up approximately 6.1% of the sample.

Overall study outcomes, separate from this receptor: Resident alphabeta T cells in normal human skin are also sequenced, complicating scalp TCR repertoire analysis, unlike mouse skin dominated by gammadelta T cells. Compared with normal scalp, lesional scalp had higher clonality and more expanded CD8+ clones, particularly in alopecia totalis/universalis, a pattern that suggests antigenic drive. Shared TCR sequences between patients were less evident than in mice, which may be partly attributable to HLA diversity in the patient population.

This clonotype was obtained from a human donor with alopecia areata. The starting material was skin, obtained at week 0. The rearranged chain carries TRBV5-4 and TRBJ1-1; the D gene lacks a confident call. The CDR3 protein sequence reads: CASSLNTEAFF. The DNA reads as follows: TGTGCCAGCAGCTTGAACACTGAAGCTTTCTTT.